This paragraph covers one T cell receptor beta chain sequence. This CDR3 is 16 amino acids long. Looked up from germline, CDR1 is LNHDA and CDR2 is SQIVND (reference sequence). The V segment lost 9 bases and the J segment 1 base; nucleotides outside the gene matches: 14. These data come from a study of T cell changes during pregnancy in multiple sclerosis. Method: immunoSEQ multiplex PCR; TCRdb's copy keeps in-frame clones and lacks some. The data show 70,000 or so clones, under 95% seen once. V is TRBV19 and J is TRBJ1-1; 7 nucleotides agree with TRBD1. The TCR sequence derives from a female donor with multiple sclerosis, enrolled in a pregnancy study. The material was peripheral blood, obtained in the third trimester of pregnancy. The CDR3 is CASRNPGDSGNTEAFF. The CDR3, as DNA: TGTGCCAGCCGGAATCCAGGGGACAGCGGGAACACTGAAGCTTTCTTT.